The 24 T cell receptor beta chains given below trace back to one sample, sequenced in a study of T cell repertoires in cytomegalovirus infection. The antigens for these receptors are not known. Using its own MiXCR run on the reads, TCRdb lists one record per CDR3 protein. Here the sample spans approximately 910,000 distinct CDR3 sequences, roughly 30% being singletons. Sequenced material: cultured CD8+ T cells from PBMCs, taken from culture after CMV antigen stimulation. The receptors shown here come from a human donor in good health (CMV status not recorded). Some clones in this sample may be carry-over from other donors' samples.

V and J are TRBV9 and TRBJ1-5; possibly TRBD1 for D (5 bases). Germline CDR1 and CDR2: SGDLS and YYNGEE. Trimming removed 0 bases at V and 9 bases at J, with 10 bases between. CDR3 length: 13 amino acids. The CDR3 here is CASSVGFTGPQHF. CDR3 DNA: TGTGCCAGCAGCGTAGGTTTTACAGGGCCCCAGCATTTT.

The rearrangement links TRBV6-6 to TRBJ2-2; D is possibly TRBD2 (6 bases). This CDR3 contains 17 residues. V lost 5 bases and J lost 5, with 21 bases in between. CDR1 MNHNY and CDR2 SVGAGI come from the germline V gene (reference sequence). This CDR3 is CASSPRPSARGTGELFF. CDR3 coding DNA: TGTGCCAGCAGTCCTAGACCGAGTGCCCGGGGGACCGGGGAGCTGTTTTTT.

The chain combines TRBV20-1 with TRBJ2-1; D assignment may be TRBD1 or TRBD2 (5 bases each). V gave up 0 bases and J gave up 6 bases, with 15 bases separating them. Germline V lookup: CDR1 DFQATT, CDR2 SNEGSKA (reference sequence). The length of the CDR3 is 15 residues. The DNA of the CDR3 is TGCAGTGCTAGAGATAGGGACCAGCTACCCAATGAGCAGTTCTTC. This encodes CSARDRDQLPNEQFF.

This clonotype was recorded a few times. The chain couples TRBV6-1 to TRBJ2-2; maybe TRBD2 (5 bases). V dropped 3 bases and J dropped 4 bases, with 12 bases sitting between them. The CDR3 has 15 amino acids. Germline V lookup: CDR1 MNHNS, CDR2 SASEGT. The CDR3 nucleotides are TGTGCCAGCAGTGAGCACGAGGGTCGCACCGGGGAGCTGTTTTTT. The encoded protein is CASSEHEGRTGELFF.

This sequence joins TRBV29-1 and TRBJ1-1, with D perhaps TRBD1 (5 bases). The length of the CDR3 is 13 residues. CDR1 and CDR2 from the germline V gene are SQVTM and ANQGSEA. Trimming shortened V by 2 bases and J by 2 bases, and 9 bases separated the two germline ends. CDR3 nucleotides: TGCAGCGTTGAACCCGACAGCAACACTGAAGCTTTCTTT. It is translated as CSVEPDSNTEAFF. The full variable domain, completed using reference TRBV29-1 and TRBJ1-1, is SAVISQKPSRDICQRGTSLTIQCQVDSQVTMMFWYRQQPGQSLTLIATANQGSEATYESGFVIDKFPISRPNLTFSTLTVSNMSPEDSSIYLCSVEPDSNTEAFFGQGTRLTVV.

In its sample, this clonotype was seen many times. The J gene is TRBJ1-2, the V gene TRBV12-3 or TRBV12-4; TRBD1 is a possible D gene (6 bases). The V end was cut by 5 bases, the J end by 4 bases, with 17 bases between. This CDR3 region has 15 residues. The CDR3 region is CASSPMGADLYGYTF. Written as DNA, the CDR3 is TGTGCCAGCAGTCCCATGGGGGCGGACCTCTATGGCTACACCTTC.

The gene calls are TRBV9 and TRBJ2-3; weak D call: TRBD1 (5 bases). The V gene's germline CDR1 is SGDLS and CDR2 YYNGEE. This CDR3 region has 15 residues. The V gene lost 3 bases and the J gene lost 0 bases, with 11 bases spanning the gap. The DNA for the CDR3 is TGTGCCAGCAGCGACACAGGCCTTAGCACAGATACGCAGTATTTT. Translated, it gives CASSDTGLSTDTQYF.

This clonotype showed up just a few times. The chain recombines TRBV7-6 with TRBJ2-5, with D perhaps TRBD1 (6 bases). In germline, CDR1 is SGHVS, CDR2 FNYEAQ. The length of the CDR3 is 11 residues. V gave up 10 bases and J gave up 4 bases, with 10 bases separating them. CDR3 sequence: CAIFRGETQYF. CDR3 DNA sequence: TGTGCCATCTTCAGGGGAGAGACCCAGTACTTC.

This clonotype was observed a handful of times. This chain uses TRBV4-3 with TRBJ1-5; D remains unclear. The germline gives CDR1 LGHNA, CDR2 YSLEER. V lost 0 bases and J lost 5, with 8 bases in between. This CDR3 is 14 amino acids long. The CDR3 DNA follows: TGCGCCAGCAGCCAAGACAGTGATCATCAGCCCCAGCATTTT. This sequence encodes CASSQDSDHQPQHF.

The V gene is TRBV27, the J gene TRBJ2-1, with TRBD2 matching over 7 bases. This CDR3 spans 16 amino acids. Unmatched junction bases numbered 12, after V lost 6 bases and J lost 4 bases. Looked up from germline, CDR1 is MNHEY and CDR2 is SMNVEV (reference sequence). CDR3 nucleotide sequence: TGTGCCAGCAGGGATGGGGGGGGGATTTTTTACAATGAGCAGTTCTTC. It is translated as CASRDGGGIFYNEQFF.

This clonotype was observed many times. The chain recombines TRBV7-6 with TRBJ2-3; no clear D. With 10 bases removed from V and 8 bases from J, the gap between germline ends came to 13 bases. Germline lookup yields CDR1 SGHVS and CDR2 FNYEAQ. The CDR3 has 11 amino acids. The CDR3 protein is CANSQPPTQYF. The CDR3 nucleotides are TGTGCCAACTCCCAGCCACCTACGCAGTATTTT.

This clonotype was detected a few times. The V and J genes are TRBV19 and TRBJ2-7, with D uncertain. The CDR3 totals 13 residues. The germline V gene has CDR1 LNHDA and CDR2 SQIVND (reference sequence). V lost 9 bases, J lost 3 bases, and 15 bases lay in between. The CDR3 DNA reads as TGTGCCAGCGCCCCGTTTGCAATCTACGAGCAGTACGTC. Encoded protein: CASAPFAIYEQYV.

V is TRBV19 and J is TRBJ2-5, with D tentatively TRBD1 (6 bases). The CDR3 is 15 residues long. Germline V gives CDR1 LNHDA, CDR2 SQIVND (reference sequence). The V end was cut by 5 bases, the J end by 1 base, with 14 bases between. CDR3 nucleotides: TGTGCCAGTAGTCCGGACAGTTCGGCCCAAGAGACCCAGTACTTC. Residues: CASSPDSSAQETQYF.

The chain is built from TRBV11-2 and TRBJ2-2, with D hard to call. The germline gives CDR1 SGHAT, CDR2 FQNNGV. V lost 7 bases, J lost 4 bases, and 10 bases lay in between. CDR3 length: 13 amino acids. CDR3 in amino acids: CASIYSGTGELFF. CDR3 in DNA: TGTGCCAGCATCTACAGTGGCACCGGGGAGCTGTTTTTT.

CDR3 in DNA: TGTGCCAGCAGCCTGGGGACTAGCGGGGTCAAGGAGCTGTTTTTT. This encodes CASSLGTSGVKELFF. The J gene is TRBJ2-2, the V gene TRBV11-2, with 13 nucleotides matching TRBD2. The CDR3 extends over 15 amino acids. J lost 10 bases, V lost 5 bases, and 7 bases had no gene match. CDR1 is SGHAT and CDR2 is FQNNGV in the germline V gene.

CDR3 in DNA: TGTGCCAGCAGTTACATCTCCCCCTGGACACCAAACATTCAGTACTTC. This translates into CASSYISPWTPNIQYF. The chain joins TRBV6-2 or TRBV6-3 to TRBJ2-4; D is possibly TRBD1 (5 bases). The CDR3 contains 16 residues. CDR1 is MNHEY, CDR2 SVGEGT, per germline. The V end was cut by 2 bases, the J end by 6 bases, with 17 bases between.

In its sample, this clonotype was seen a few times. CDR3 protein: CASSYPQGPLGYNEQFF. As DNA, the CDR3 is TGTGCCAGCAGTTACCCCCAGGGGCCCCTGGGCTACAATGAGCAGTTCTTC. This chain uses TRBV6-2 or TRBV6-3 with TRBJ2-1; maybe TRBD1 (6 bases). V lost 2 bases and J 3 bases, leaving 17 bases between the germline ends. This CDR3 comprises 17 residues. Germline V gives CDR1 MNHEY, CDR2 SVGEGT.

The genes are TRBV27 and TRBJ2-3; perhaps TRBD2 as D (6 bases). The CDR3 loop spans 15 amino acids. Germline lookup yields CDR1 MNHEY and CDR2 SMNVEV (reference sequence). V lost 5 bases to trimming and J lost 2 bases, with 14 bases between them. CDR3 amino acids: CASSPRGRHTDTQYF. Written as DNA, the CDR3 is TGTGCCAGCAGTCCTCGGGGGAGGCACACAGATACGCAGTATTTT.

The genes are TRBV27 and TRBJ2-1, with 11 bases aligning to TRBD2. The J segment lost 8 bases and the V segment lost 10 bases, leaving 10 bases of the junction unmatched. The germline CDR1 and CDR2 sequences are MNHEY and SMNVEV (reference sequence). The length of the CDR3 is 14 residues. DNA of the CDR3: TGTGCCACGCAGCTACTAGCGGGGGATGATGAGCAGTTCTTC. It translates to CATQLLAGDDEQFF.

The chain joins TRBV4-2 to TRBJ1-4, with a possible D match to TRBD1 (5 bases). V was shortened by 0 bases and J by 0 bases, with 8 bases between the two germline ends. Germline V CDR1 and CDR2: LGHNA, YNFKEQ. This CDR3 is 16 amino acids long. As DNA, the CDR3 is TGTGCCAGCAGCCAAGATGAAGGGGCAACTAATGAAAAACTGTTTTTT. Translating gives CASSQDEGATNEKLFF.

This clonotype was seen a handful of times. The V and J genes are TRBV4-1 and TRBJ2-1; 14 nucleotides align to TRBD2. With V trimmed by 1 base and J by 6 bases, 5 bases remained unmatched. The germline gives CDR1 MGHRA, CDR2 YSYEKL. The CDR3 length is 17 residues. The CDR3 reads CASSQGPTSGGANEQFF. The CDR3 nucleotides are TGCGCCAGCAGCCAAGGCCCGACTAGCGGGGGGGCCAATGAGCAGTTCTTC.

V is TRBV9 and J is TRBJ2-2; unclear D gene. Trimming shortened V by 7 bases and J by 4 bases, and 17 bases separated the two germline ends. The length of the CDR3 is 15 residues. Germline V lookup: CDR1 SGDLS, CDR2 YYNGEE. CDR3 protein: CASAPGRPSTGELFF. The CDR3 DNA follows: TGTGCCAGCGCCCCTGGTAGGCCAAGCACCGGGGAGCTGTTTTTT.

This clonotype was detected ten times or more. The chain recombines TRBV7-6 with TRBJ2-2, with 9 nucleotides matching TRBD2. J lost 3 bases, V lost 2 bases, and 7 bases had no gene match. The V gene's germline CDR1 is SGHVS and CDR2 FNYEAQ. The CDR3 has 17 residues. CDR3 in amino acids: CASSLTLAGSYTGELFF. As DNA, the CDR3 is TGTGCCAGCAGCTTAACGCTAGCGGGGTCTTACACCGGGGAGCTGTTTTTT.

In this sample, this clonotype turned up a few times. This rearrangement joins TRBV10-2 to TRBJ1-1, with 9 bases identical to TRBD1. CDR3 length: 14 residues. Germline CDR1 WSHSY, CDR2 SAAADI. Trimming cost V 1 base and J 3 bases; bases outside gene matches: 0. The CDR3 nucleotides are TGCGCCAGCAGTGAGTGGGACAGGGACACTGAAGCTTTCTTT. The encoded protein is CASSEWDRDTEAFF.